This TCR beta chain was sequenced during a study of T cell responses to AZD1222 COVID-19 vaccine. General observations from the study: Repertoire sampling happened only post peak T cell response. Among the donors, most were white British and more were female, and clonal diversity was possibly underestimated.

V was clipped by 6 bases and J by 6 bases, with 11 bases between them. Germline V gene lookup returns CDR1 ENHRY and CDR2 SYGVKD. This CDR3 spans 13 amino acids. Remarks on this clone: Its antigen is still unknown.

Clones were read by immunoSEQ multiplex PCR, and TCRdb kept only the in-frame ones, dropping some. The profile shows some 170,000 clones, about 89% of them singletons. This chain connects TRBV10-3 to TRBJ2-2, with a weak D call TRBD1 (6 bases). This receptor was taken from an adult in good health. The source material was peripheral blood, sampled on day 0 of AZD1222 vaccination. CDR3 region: CAIRDSQSGELFF. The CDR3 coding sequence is TGTGCCATCAGGGACAGTCAGTCCGGGGAGCTGTTTTTT.